This T cell receptor (beta chain) came from a study of blood T cell repertoires in COVID-19. Study in general: Collection of acute and convalescent COVID-19 samples took place in the United States, Italy and Spain. Nucleic acid was either cDNA or gDNA, and it came from T cells, B-cell-depleted T cells, or PBMCs.

Original analysis: Nucleated cell number was recorded as an estimate derived from reference gene primer amplification. Data came from immunoSEQ multiplex PCR; TCRdb stores just in-frame clones and leaves some out. The V and J calls and clone size were taken over from that table, and D and trimming were inferred from the DNA. This table has 300,000 to 450,000 clones, approximately 87% appearing once. This CDR3 spans 13 amino acids. J lost 0 bases, V lost 4 bases, and 2 bases had no gene match. CDR1 is SQVTM, CDR2 ANQGSEA, per germline. Enrolment of Seattle patients took place during active infection, and they were followed longitudinally.

This chain joins TRBV29-1 and TRBJ2-7; 8 bases agree with TRBD1. The specimen was peripheral blood. The receptor was derived from a woman aged 55-70 years with COVID-19, enrolled during active disease. CDR3: CSVGGTGSYEQYF. For the CDR3, the DNA is TGCAGCGTTGGTGGGACAGGCTCCTACGAGCAGTACTTC.